This T cell receptor (beta chain) derives from a study of tumor-infiltrating lymphocytes in primary liver carcinoma. Study-level background: Aged between 30 and 69 years, the patients were men and women.

The template, 500 ng total RNA, yielded TCR beta cDNA made with a constant-region primer. Each TCR beta library was derived from three nested multiplex PCR rounds that employed slightly modified ARM-PCR. Researchers ran the first two PCR rounds for roughly 11 cycles each with TRBV1-TRBV30 forward primers and a C-beta reverse primer. TCRdb reanalysed the multiplex PCR reads using MiXCR and keeps one entry per CDR3 protein. The sample shows 150,000 to 200,000 distinct CDR3 sequences, 60% of them seen only once. This clonotype has a handful of counts. No antigen is known for it. Trimming stripped 2 bases from V and 1 base from J, with 8 bases between. The CDR3 has 14 residues. Germline V CDR1 and CDR2: MNHNY, SVGAGI (reference sequence). Germline DNA was extracted alongside blood RNA, which was obtained from unsorted whole blood. The researchers drew about 4 milliliters of peripheral blood before surgery.

Study-wide results and caveats: Tumors carried a top-250-clone fraction significantly exceeding that of blood (p = 0.039).

Specimen: peripheral blood. This clonotype was sampled from a man aged 40-50 years with primary liver carcinoma and hepatitis B virus infection. V usage is TRBV6-6 and J usage is TRBJ1-1; no firm D call. Here the CDR3 reads CASSYGSRNTEAFF. The CDR3 nucleotides are TGTGCCAGCAGTTACGGGTCCCGGAACACTGAAGCTTTCTTT.